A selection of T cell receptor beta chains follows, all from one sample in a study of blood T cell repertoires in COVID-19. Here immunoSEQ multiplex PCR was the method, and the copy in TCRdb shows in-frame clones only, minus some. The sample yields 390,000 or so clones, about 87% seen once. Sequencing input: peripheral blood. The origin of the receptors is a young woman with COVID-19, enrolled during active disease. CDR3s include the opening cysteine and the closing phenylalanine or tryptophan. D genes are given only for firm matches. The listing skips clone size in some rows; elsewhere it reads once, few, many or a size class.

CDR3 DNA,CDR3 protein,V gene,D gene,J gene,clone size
TGTGCCAGCAGCTTGTACGGATTGGCAGGAACCTACGAGCAGTACTTC,CASSLYGLAGTYEQYF,TRBV5-6,-,TRBJ2-7,-
TGCGCCAGCAGCCATCGCCCTTCAGGGACAATCTACGAGCAGTACTTC,CASSHRPSGTIYEQYF,TRBV4-1,-,TRBJ2-7,-
TGTGCCAGCAGCGCCAATCCTCTTAGCGGCCAAGAGACCCAGTACTTC,CASSANPLSGQETQYF,TRBV9,-,TRBJ2-5,-
TGCAGCGTGGCTGGGACAGGGAACGCCTATGGCTACACCTTC,CSVAGTGNAYGYTF,TRBV29-1,TRBD1,TRBJ1-2,-
TGTGCCAGTCAGGGAGGCTGGGCAGATACGCAGTATTTT,CASQGGWADTQYF,TRBV25-1,-,TRBJ2-3,-
TGCGCCAGCAGCTTGGACGTCCGGACGGCGGGGAGCTACGAGCAGTACTTC,CASSLDVRTAGSYEQYF,TRBV5-1,-,TRBJ2-7,-
TGTGCCAGTAGTAGAACACCGGGACAGGGTAATTCACCCCTCCACTTT,CASSRTPGQGNSPLHF,TRBV19,TRBD1,TRBJ1-6,-
TGTGCCAGCAGCTTTGACAGCTACGAGCAGTACTTC,CASSFDSYEQYF,TRBV7-9,-,TRBJ2-7,-
TGTGCCAGCAGCCCAACCCAGGTCCTGAACACTGAAGCTTTCTTT,CASSPTQVLNTEAFF,TRBV28,-,TRBJ1-1,-
TGTGCCAGCAGTGAAGAACAGGGCCTACCACCCCTCCACTTT,CASSEEQGLPPLHF,TRBV2,-,TRBJ1-6,-
TGTGCCAGCAGCCAGGGCGGGAACACTGAAGCTTTCTTT,CASSQGGNTEAFF,TRBV5-5,-,TRBJ1-1,-
TGTGCCAGCAGCCAGCTCCTGGGGGCTAGCCTTGCTAGCACAGATACGCAGTATTTT,CASSQLLGASLASTDTQYF,TRBV3-1/TRBV3-2,-,TRBJ2-3,few
TGTGCCAGCAGCCTCGGACAGAAAGGCTACGAGCAGTACTTC,CASSLGQKGYEQYF,TRBV6-5,-,TRBJ2-7,once
TGTGCCAGTAGTAGACTAGCGGGAGTACACGGGGAGCTGTTTTTT,CASSRLAGVHGELFF,TRBV19,TRBD2,TRBJ2-2,-
TGCGCCAGCAGCCATGCAGGGCTCAAAGGGGAGCTGTTTTTT,CASSHAGLKGELFF,TRBV4-3,-,TRBJ2-2,-
TGTGCCAGCAGCTCCCCCTCACTGACAGGGTCTGGGGCCAACGTCCTGACTTTC,CASSSPSLTGSGANVLTF,TRBV5-4,TRBD1,TRBJ2-6,-
TGTGCCAGCTCACCCACCGCAGGGTCGGGCACTGAAGCTTTCTTT,CASSPTAGSGTEAFF,TRBV18,-,TRBJ1-1,-
TGTGCCAGCAGCCAAGATCAGTATGACAATCAGCCCCAGCATTTT,CASSQDQYDNQPQHF,TRBV3-1/TRBV3-2,-,TRBJ1-5,-
TGTGCCAGCAGCCGACTAGCGGGAGACTTTAGTACGCAGTATTTT,CASSRLAGDFSTQYF,TRBV7-6,TRBD2,TRBJ2-3,-
TGTGCCAGCAGTTCGACAGGGGCCGAGCAGTACTTC,CASSSTGAEQYF,TRBV12-3/TRBV12-4,TRBD1,TRBJ2-7,-
TGTGCCATCAGCACCGGGACATACCAAGAGACCCAGTACTTC,CAISTGTYQETQYF,TRBV10-3,-,TRBJ2-5,-
TGTGCTAGTGGTGTGCATGCGAGCACCTACAATGAGCAGTTCTTC,CASGVHASTYNEQFF,TRBV12-5,-,TRBJ2-1,-
TGTGCCACCGGGACAGGGGACGAGCAGTACTTC,CATGTGDEQYF,TRBV7-9,TRBD1,TRBJ2-7,-
TGTGCCAGCAGCCAAGATCTCTGGGGCTTCCAGCATTTT,CASSQDLWGFQHF,TRBV14,-,TRBJ1-5,-
TGTGCCAGCAGCGTAGTAGAAACAGGGTGGGGAAATGAGCAGTTCTTC,CASSVVETGWGNEQFF,TRBV9,-,TRBJ2-1,few
TGTGCCATCACTTCAACGGGGTTTAACACTGAAGCTTTCTTT,CAITSTGFNTEAFF,TRBV10-3,-,TRBJ1-1,-